Listed here are 23 T cell receptor beta chains from one sample, sequenced in a study of cytomegalovirus exposure and HLA in healthy donors. The table came from immunoSEQ multiplex PCR; TCRdb's copy has only in-frame clones and leaves some out. Of about 70,000 clones listed, about 93% were seen once; the top ten hold roughly 2%. Sequencing input: PBMCs. Receptors were obtained from a woman aged 18-29 years in good health and CMV-seropositive.

This clone was observed at least ten times. V gene TRBV6-4 combines with J gene TRBJ2-2; tentatively, D is TRBD2 (6 bases). V was clipped by 4 bases and J by 1 base, with 7 bases between them. Germline V gene sequence: CDR1 MRHNA, CDR2 SNTAGT. The CDR3 has 14 residues. CDR3 sequence reads: CASSVGGNTGELFF. CDR3 DNA sequence: TGTGCCAGCAGTGTCGGGGGGAACACCGGGGAGCTGTTTTTT.

This rearrangement joins TRBV10-3 to TRBJ2-7; no clear D gene. Germline V CDR1 and CDR2: ENHRY, SYGVKD. The V end was cut by 7 bases, the J end by 3 bases, with 7 bases between. There are 11 residues in the CDR3. CDR3: CAIKNSYEQYF. CDR3 coding DNA: TGTGCCATCAAAAACAGCTACGAGCAGTACTTC.

The chain couples TRBV4-1 to TRBJ2-2; the D gene is possibly TRBD1 (5 bases). Trimming took 1 base from V and 3 from J, leaving 6 bases between them. Germline-derived CDR1 and CDR2 are MGHRA and YSYEKL. The CDR3 consists of 14 residues. The chain's CDR3 is CASSQGGYTGELFF. The CDR3 DNA reads TGCGCCAGCAGCCAAGGGGGCTACACCGGGGAGCTGTTTTTT.

The genes are TRBV5-1 and TRBJ2-3; D unclear. From germline, CDR1 is SGHRS and CDR2 YFSETQ. Trimming removed 4 bases from V and 0 bases from J, with 12 bases in between. The CDR3 length is 15 residues. As DNA, the CDR3 is TGCGCCAGCAGCGCCGCGCGACAAAGCACAGATACGCAGTATTTT. As protein: CASSAARQSTDTQYF.

In this sample, this clone turned up once. The chain recombines TRBV2 with TRBJ2-3, with a possible D match to TRBD2 (6 bases). V lost 5 bases and J 4 bases, leaving 16 bases between the germline ends. The germline V gene has CDR1 SNHLY and CDR2 FYNNEI. CDR3 size: 15 residues. The CDR3 loop is CASSIRDWVADTQYF. CDR3 nucleotide sequence: TGTGCCAGCAGTATCCGGGACTGGGTCGCAGATACGCAGTATTTT.

The chain is built from TRBV4-2 and TRBJ2-7; 9 bases are a match to TRBD2. V shed 3 bases and J 9 bases; nucleotides not matched to a gene: 9. Germline V CDR1 and CDR2: LGHNA, YNFKEQ. The CDR3 sequence is 14 residues long. In nucleotides, the CDR3 is TGTGCCAGCAGCCAGGGGACTAGCTTTGAGGGGCAGTACTTC. It translates to CASSQGTSFEGQYF.

The chain uses TRBV6-1 and TRBJ2-7; the D gene is possibly TRBD2 (6 bases). The ends were cut back, 1 base at V and 2 bases at J, with 9 bases in the middle. This CDR3 region has 14 residues. Germline V gene data show CDR1 as MNHNS and CDR2 as SASEGT. The CDR3 nucleotides are TGTGCCAGCAGTGAAGGGGGGGTAACCTACGAGCAGTACTTC. It codes for CASSEGGVTYEQYF.

The chain recombines TRBV11-2 with TRBJ1-2, with 11 bases aligning to TRBD1. The germline CDR1 and CDR2 sequences are SGHAT and FQNNGV. The trim removed 3 bases at V and 4 bases at J, leaving 10 bases unmatched. This CDR3 region has 17 residues. The CDR3 DNA follows: TGTGCCAGCAGCTTGCTCCCCAGGGGACAGGGGGTCTATGGCTACACCTTC. Protein sequence: CASSLLPRGQGVYGYTF.

The chain uses TRBV5-1 and TRBJ1-2; no reliable D call. The CDR3 runs 15 residues. The germline V gene has CDR1 SGHRS and CDR2 YFSETQ. V was trimmed by 4 bases and J by 1 base, leaving 14 bases between them. The CDR3 here is CASSESFTLNYGYTF. In DNA form, the CDR3 reads TGCGCCAGCAGCGAGAGTTTCACCCTTAACTATGGCTACACCTTC.

The V call is TRBV15, the J call TRBJ2-7; unclear D gene. Trimming cost V 5 bases and J 2 bases, with 25 bases left between them. The germline CDR1 and CDR2 sequences are LNHNV and YYDKDF (reference sequence). The CDR3 totals 18 residues. The CDR3 here is CATSRRSPAIGEPYEQYF. The CDR3 DNA reads as TGTGCCACCAGCCGACGCTCCCCCGCGATAGGAGAACCCTACGAGCAGTACTTC.

This chain links TRBV5-1 with TRBJ1-4, with D possibly being TRBD1 (6 bases). Trimming shortened V by 7 bases and J by 7 bases, and 14 bases separated the two germline ends. This CDR3 region has 13 residues. CDR1 is SGHRS, CDR2 YFSETQ, per germline. CDR3 sequence (DNA): TGCGCCAGCTCCAGGGAGGGGGGTGAAAAACTGTTTTTT. Its protein is CASSREGGEKLFF.

This chain joins TRBV29-1 and TRBJ1-5; D remains ambiguous. CDR1 is SQVTM, CDR2 ANQGSEA, per germline. CDR3 length: 14 amino acids. V gave up 3 bases and J gave up 7 bases, with 16 bases separating them. This CDR3 reads CSVDSGICRQPQHF. As DNA, the CDR3 is TGCAGCGTTGATTCGGGGATCTGCCGACAGCCCCAGCATTTT.

This clone was seen once. The chain links TRBV5-1 to TRBJ2-3; TRBD1 agrees at 9 bases. Germline CDR1 and CDR2: SGHRS and YFSETQ. Trimming removed 2 bases from V and 5 bases from J; junction bases left unmatched: 6. The CDR3 spans 15 residues. The CDR3 nucleotides are TGCGCCAGCAGCTTACGGACAGGGGCTGGAGATACGCAGTATTTT. Residues: CASSLRTGAGDTQYF.

V and J are TRBV30 and TRBJ2-7; D perhaps matches TRBD2 (5 bases). Germline loops: CDR1 GTSNPN, CDR2 SVGIG (reference sequence). The CDR3 sequence is 13 residues long. Between the trimmed V and J ends, which lost 8 bases and 7 bases, there was a span of 21 bases. The CDR3 region is CALRWHPSGEQYF. The CDR3 DNA sequence: TGTGCCCTAAGATGGCATCCCTCGGGGGAGCAGTACTTC.

The chain links TRBV27 to TRBJ1-1; perhaps TRBD1 as D (5 bases). Germline CDR1 and CDR2: MNHEY and SMNVEV (reference sequence). There are 14 residues in the CDR3. Trimming shortened V by 7 bases and J by 4 bases, and 16 bases separated the two germline ends. For the CDR3, the DNA is TGTGCCAGCATCTTGGGCCAGGGATCCACTGAAGCTTTCTTT. Translated: CASILGQGSTEAFF.

The chain uses TRBV29-1 and TRBJ2-3; 7 positions agree with TRBD2. This CDR3 spans 12 amino acids. Germline V lookup: CDR1 SQVTM, CDR2 ANQGSEA. Trimming at V came to 7 bases and at J to 10 bases, leaving 11 bases not matched to a gene. This chain's CDR3 is CSEEGLGRAQYF. In DNA, the CDR3 is TGCAGCGAAGAAGGACTAGGCAGGGCGCAGTATTTT.

V gene TRBV5-4 combines with J gene TRBJ1-1, with D possibly matching TRBD1 (5 bases). CDR1 is SGHNT and CDR2 is YYREEE in the germline V gene (reference sequence). The length of the CDR3 is 16 residues. The V end was cut by 0 bases, the J end by 2 bases, with 14 bases between. CDR3: CASSLGGGLSNTEAFF. The CDR3 bases are TGTGCCAGCAGCTTGGGTGGGGGACTTAGTAACACTGAAGCTTTCTTT.

The chain couples TRBV29-1 to TRBJ2-1; the D gene is possibly TRBD2 (6 bases). The CDR3 covers 14 residues. V dropped 7 bases and J dropped 5 bases, with 18 bases sitting between them. Germline lookup yields CDR1 SQVTM and CDR2 ANQGSEA. The CDR3 sequence is CSASPPREHNEQFF. CDR3 in DNA: TGCAGCGCCTCTCCCCCGCGGGAACACAATGAGCAGTTCTTC.

This chain links TRBV7-9 with TRBJ2-7; a possible D gene is TRBD1 (5 bases). Trimming took 7 bases from V and 1 from J, leaving 20 bases between them. The germline V gene has CDR1 SEHNR and CDR2 FQNEAQ (reference sequence). The CDR3 totals 16 residues. The CDR3 region has the DNA TGTGCCAGCACCACGATAGCAGGGCGGCCATCCTACGAGCAGTACTTC. This codes for CASTTIAGRPSYEQYF.

The chain joins TRBV4-1 to TRBJ1-5; 8 bases align to TRBD1. The CDR3 spans 16 residues. Trimming took 6 bases from V and 3 from J; bases not matched to a gene: 10. The germline CDR1 and CDR2 sequences are MGHRA and YSYEKL. CDR3 in DNA: TGCGCCAGCAGGGTATCGACAGGGGCGTACAATCAGCCCCAGCATTTT. Its translation: CASRVSTGAYNQPQHF.

CDR3 sequence (DNA): TGTGCCAGCAGTGATAAGGGGTACCAAGAGACCCAGTACTTC. This encodes CASSDKGYQETQYF. The V call is TRBV2, the J call TRBJ2-5, with D tentatively TRBD1 (5 bases). This CDR3 is built from 14 residues. Trimming left V 3 bases short and J 0 bases short, with 8 bases between. The germline gives CDR1 SNHLY, CDR2 FYNNEI.

This chain joins TRBV5-1 and TRBJ2-1, with TRBD2 as a possible D gene (5 bases). Trimming removed 2 bases at V and 6 bases at J, with 9 bases between. Germline CDR1 and CDR2: SGHRS and YFSETQ. This CDR3 spans 13 amino acids. The CDR3 reads CASSLSGLNEQFF. Here the CDR3 DNA reads TGCGCCAGCAGCTTAAGCGGCCTCAATGAGCAGTTCTTC.

This chain links TRBV5-1 with TRBJ1-6; possibly TRBD1 for D (6 bases). The CDR3 is 18 residues long. CDR1 and CDR2 from the germline V gene are SGHRS and YFSETQ. The V and J ends lost 0 bases and 9 bases respectively, with 22 bases between them. CDR3 bases: TGCGCCAGCAGCTTGGTACTACGCCAGGGCAGGGGCGGTTCACCCCTCCACTTT. Protein product: CASSLVLRQGRGGSPLHF.